The clone carrying this T cell receptor beta chain was counted a single time. Original methodology: Reference gene primer amplification gave estimated nucleated cell counts. Here immunoSEQ multiplex PCR was the method, and the copy in TCRdb shows in-frame clones only, minus some. V, J and clone size were drawn from that table, and D and trimming were deduced from the DNA. The sample carries about 160,000 clones, 85% to 90% recorded once. The data derive from a study of blood T cell repertoires in COVID-19. Whole-study context: T cells, B-cell-depleted T cells, or PBMCs supplied cDNA or gDNA.

Followed longitudinally, the Seattle patients had been enrolled during active infection. The TCR comes from a woman aged 70 to 79 with COVID-19, enrolled during active disease. Material: peripheral blood.

The chain's CDR3 is CASRKQGANTEAFF. For the CDR3, the DNA is TGTGCCAGTAGGAAACAGGGGGCGAACACTGAAGCTTTCTTT. J is TRBJ1-1 and V is TRBV19; 9 bases are a match to TRBD1. Per germline, CDR1 LNHDA and CDR2 SQIVND (reference sequence). Trimming at V came to 6 bases and at J to 1 base, leaving 3 bases not matched to a gene. The CDR3 runs to 14 residues. Filled out from reference TRBV19 and TRBJ1-1, the complete variable domain reads DGGITQSPKYLFRKEGQNVTLSCEQNLNHDAMYWYRQDPGQGLRLIYYSQIVNDFQKGDIAEGYSVSREKKESFPLTVTSAQKNPTAFYLCASRKQGANTEAFFGQGTRLTVV.